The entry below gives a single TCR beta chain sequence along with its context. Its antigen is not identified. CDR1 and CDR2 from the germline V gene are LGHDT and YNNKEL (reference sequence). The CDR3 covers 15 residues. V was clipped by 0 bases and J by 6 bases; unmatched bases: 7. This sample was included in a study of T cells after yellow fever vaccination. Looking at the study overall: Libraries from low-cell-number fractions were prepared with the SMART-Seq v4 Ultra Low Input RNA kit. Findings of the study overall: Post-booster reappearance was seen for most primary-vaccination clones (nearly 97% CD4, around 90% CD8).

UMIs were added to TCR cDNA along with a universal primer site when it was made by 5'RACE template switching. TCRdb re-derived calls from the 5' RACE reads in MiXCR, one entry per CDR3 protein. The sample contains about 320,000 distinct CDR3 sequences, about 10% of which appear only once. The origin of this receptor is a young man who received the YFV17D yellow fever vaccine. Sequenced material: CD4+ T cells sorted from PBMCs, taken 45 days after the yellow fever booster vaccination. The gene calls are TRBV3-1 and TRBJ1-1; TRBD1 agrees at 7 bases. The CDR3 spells CASSQDTGAAAEAFF. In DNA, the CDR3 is TGTGCCAGCAGCCAAGATACAGGGGCGGCTGCTGAAGCTTTCTTT.